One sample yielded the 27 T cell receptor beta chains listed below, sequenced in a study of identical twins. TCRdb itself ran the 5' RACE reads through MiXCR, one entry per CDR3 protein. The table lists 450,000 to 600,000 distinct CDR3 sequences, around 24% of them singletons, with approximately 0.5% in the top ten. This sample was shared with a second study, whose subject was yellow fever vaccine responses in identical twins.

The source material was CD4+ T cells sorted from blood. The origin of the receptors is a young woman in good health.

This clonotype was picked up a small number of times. CDR3 sequence (DNA): TGTGCCAGCAGTTTACTCCCCGAGGGGCCAGAGCAGTTCTTC. Translation gives CASSLLPEGPEQFF. The chain employs TRBV12-3 or TRBV12-4 and TRBJ2-1; the D gene could be TRBD1 or TRBD2 (5 bases each). V lost 2 bases to trimming and J lost 10 bases, with 15 bases between them. CDR3 length: 14 amino acids.

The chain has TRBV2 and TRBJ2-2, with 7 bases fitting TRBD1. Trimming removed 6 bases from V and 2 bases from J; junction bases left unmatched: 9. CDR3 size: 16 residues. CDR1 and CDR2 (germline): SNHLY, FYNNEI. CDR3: CASRKTGTANTGELFF. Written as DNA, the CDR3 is TGTGCCAGCAGGAAAACCGGGACAGCAAACACCGGGGAGCTGTTTTTT.

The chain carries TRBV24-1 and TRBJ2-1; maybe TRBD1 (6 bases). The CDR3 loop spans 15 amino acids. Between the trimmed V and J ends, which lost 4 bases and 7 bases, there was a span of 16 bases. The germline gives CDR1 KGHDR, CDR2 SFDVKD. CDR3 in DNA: TGTGCCACCAGTGACTTTGGCGCAGGGGTGAATGAGCAGTTCTTC. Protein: CATSDFGAGVNEQFF.

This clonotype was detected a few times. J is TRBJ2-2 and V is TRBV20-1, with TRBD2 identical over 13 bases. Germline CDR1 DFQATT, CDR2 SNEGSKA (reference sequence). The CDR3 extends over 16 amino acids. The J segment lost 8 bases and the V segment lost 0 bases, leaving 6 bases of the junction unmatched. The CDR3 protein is CSARDWTSGRGGELFF. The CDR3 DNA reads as TGCAGTGCTAGAGATTGGACTAGCGGGAGAGGTGGGGAGCTGTTTTTT.

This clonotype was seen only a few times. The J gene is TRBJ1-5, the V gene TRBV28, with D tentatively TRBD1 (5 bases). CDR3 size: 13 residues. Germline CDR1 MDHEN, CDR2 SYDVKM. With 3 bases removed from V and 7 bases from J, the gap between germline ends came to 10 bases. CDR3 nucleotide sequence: TGTGCCAGCAGTTTGGTGCAGGGACAGCCCCAGCATTTT. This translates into CASSLVQGQPQHF.

CDR3 amino acids: CSARDLGRFDGYTF. As DNA, the CDR3 is TGCAGTGCTAGAGATCTAGGGAGGTTTGATGGCTACACCTTC. This sequence joins TRBV20-1 and TRBJ1-2, with unresolved D. Trimming took off 0 bases at V and 6 bases at J, with 14 bases between the two ends. CDR3 length: 14 residues. In germline, CDR1 is DFQATT, CDR2 SNEGSKA (reference sequence).

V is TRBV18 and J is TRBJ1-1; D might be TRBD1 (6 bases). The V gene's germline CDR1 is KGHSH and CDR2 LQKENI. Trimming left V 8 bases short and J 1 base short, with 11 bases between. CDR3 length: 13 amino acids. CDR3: CASAGQQNTEAFF. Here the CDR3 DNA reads TGTGCCAGCGCCGGACAGCAGAACACTGAAGCTTTCTTT.

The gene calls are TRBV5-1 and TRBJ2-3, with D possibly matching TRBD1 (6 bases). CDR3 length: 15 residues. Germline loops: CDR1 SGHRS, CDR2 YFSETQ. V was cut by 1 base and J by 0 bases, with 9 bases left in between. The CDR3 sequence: CASSLTGQSTDTQYF. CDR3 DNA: TGCGCCAGCAGCTTGACCGGACAGAGCACAGATACGCAGTATTTT.

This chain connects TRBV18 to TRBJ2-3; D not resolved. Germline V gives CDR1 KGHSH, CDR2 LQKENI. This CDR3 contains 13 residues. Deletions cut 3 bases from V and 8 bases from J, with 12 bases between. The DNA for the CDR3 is TGTGCCAGCTCACCTGCGGCTCCCGGTACGCAGTATTTT. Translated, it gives CASSPAAPGTQYF.

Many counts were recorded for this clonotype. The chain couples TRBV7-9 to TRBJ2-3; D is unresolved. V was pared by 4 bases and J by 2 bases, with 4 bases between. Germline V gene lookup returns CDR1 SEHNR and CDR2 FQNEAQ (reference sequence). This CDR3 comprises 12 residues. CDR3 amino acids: CASSSLTDTQYF. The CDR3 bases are TGTGCCAGCAGCTCCCTCACAGATACGCAGTATTTT.

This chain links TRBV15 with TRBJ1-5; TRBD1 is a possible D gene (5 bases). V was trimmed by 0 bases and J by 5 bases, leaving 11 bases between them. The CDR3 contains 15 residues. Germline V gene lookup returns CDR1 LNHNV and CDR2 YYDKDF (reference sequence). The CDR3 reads CATSRDWQGHQPQHF. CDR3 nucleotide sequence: TGTGCCACCAGCAGAGACTGGCAGGGACATCAGCCCCAGCATTTT.

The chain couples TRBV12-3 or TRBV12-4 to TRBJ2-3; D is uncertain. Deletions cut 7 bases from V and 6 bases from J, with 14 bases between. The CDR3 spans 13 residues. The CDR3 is CASNKRTTDTQYF. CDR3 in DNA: TGTGCCAGCAATAAGCGTACCACGGATACGCAGTATTTT.

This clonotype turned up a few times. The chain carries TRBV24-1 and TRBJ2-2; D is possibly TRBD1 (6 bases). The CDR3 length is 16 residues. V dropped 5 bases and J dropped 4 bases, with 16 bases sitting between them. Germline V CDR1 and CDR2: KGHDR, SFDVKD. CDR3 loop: CATSVTGRGGTGELFF. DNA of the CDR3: TGTGCCACCAGTGTGACAGGACGGGGCGGCACCGGGGAGCTGTTTTTT.

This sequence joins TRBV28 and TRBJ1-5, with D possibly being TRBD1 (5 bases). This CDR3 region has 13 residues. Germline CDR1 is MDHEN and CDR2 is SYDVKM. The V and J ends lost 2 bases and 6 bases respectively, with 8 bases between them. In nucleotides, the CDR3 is TGTGCCAGCAGTTTACAGGGAAGTCAGCCCCAGCATTTT. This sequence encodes CASSLQGSQPQHF. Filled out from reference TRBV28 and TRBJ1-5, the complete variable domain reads DVKVTQSSRYLVKRTGEKVFLECVQDMDHENMFWYRQDPGLGLRLIYFSYDVKMKEKGDIPEGYSVSREKKERFSLILESASTNQTSMYLCASSLQGSQPQHFGDGTRLSIL.

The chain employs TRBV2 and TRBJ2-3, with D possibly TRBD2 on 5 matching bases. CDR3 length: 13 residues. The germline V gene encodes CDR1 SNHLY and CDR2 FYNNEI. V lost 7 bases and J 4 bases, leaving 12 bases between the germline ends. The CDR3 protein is CASIRDAPDTQYF. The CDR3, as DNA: TGTGCCAGCATCCGGGATGCACCAGATACGCAGTATTTT.

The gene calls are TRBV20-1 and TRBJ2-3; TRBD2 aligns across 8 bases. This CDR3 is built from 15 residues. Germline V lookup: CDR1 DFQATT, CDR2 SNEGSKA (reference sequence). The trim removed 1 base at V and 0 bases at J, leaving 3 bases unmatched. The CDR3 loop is CSARAASGSTDTQYF. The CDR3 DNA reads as TGCAGTGCTAGAGCGGCTAGCGGGAGCACAGATACGCAGTATTTT.

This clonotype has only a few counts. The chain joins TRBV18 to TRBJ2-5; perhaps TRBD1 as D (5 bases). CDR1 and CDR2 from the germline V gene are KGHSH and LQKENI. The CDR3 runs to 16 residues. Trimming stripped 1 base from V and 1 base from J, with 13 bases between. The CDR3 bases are TGTGCCAGCTCACCACGGGGCAGGGCGTTCCAAGAGACCCAGTACTTC. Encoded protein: CASSPRGRAFQETQYF.

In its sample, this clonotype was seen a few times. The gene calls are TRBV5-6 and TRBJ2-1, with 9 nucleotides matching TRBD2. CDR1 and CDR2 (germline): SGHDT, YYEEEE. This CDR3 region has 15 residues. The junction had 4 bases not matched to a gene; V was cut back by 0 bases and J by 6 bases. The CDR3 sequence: CASSLDPSGINEQFF. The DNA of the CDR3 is TGTGCCAGCAGCTTGGATCCTAGCGGGATCAATGAGCAGTTCTTC.

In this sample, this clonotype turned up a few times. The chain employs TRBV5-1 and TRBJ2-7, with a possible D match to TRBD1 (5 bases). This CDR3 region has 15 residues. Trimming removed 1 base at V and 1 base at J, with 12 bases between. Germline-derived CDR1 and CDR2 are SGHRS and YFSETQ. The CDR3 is CASSLYSQGSYEQYF. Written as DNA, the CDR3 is TGCGCCAGCAGCTTGTATTCTCAGGGATCCTACGAGCAGTACTTC. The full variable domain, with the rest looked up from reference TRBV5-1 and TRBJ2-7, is KAGVTQTPRYLIKTRGQQVTLSCSPISGHRSVSWYQQTPGQGLQFLFEYFSETQRNKGNFPGRFSGRQFSNSRSEMNVSTLELGDSALYLCASSLYSQGSYEQYFGPGTRLTVT.

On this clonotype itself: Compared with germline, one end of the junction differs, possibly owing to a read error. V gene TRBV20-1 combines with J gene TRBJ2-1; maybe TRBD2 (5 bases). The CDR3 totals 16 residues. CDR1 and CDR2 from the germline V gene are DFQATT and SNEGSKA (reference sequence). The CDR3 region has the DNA TGCTGTGCTAGAGGGAGCGGCCACCGCTCCTACAATGAGCAGTTCTTC. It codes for CCARGSGHRSYNEQFF.

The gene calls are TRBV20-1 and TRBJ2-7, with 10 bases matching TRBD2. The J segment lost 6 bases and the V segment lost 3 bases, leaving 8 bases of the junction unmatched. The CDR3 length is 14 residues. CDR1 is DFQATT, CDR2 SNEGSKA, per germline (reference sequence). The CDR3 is CSASGSGGVGEQYV. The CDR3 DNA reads TGCAGTGCTAGTGGAAGCGGGGGGGTGGGCGAGCAGTACGTC.

For the CDR3, the DNA is TGTGCCAGCAGCGTAGGGACAGTAAACACCGGGGAGCTGTTTTTT. Protein product: CASSVGTVNTGELFF. The rearrangement joins TRBV9 to TRBJ2-2; the D gene is possibly TRBD1 (6 bases). The germline V gene has CDR1 SGDLS and CDR2 YYNGEE. The CDR3 spans 15 residues. Trimming removed 0 bases at V and 2 bases at J, with 8 bases between.

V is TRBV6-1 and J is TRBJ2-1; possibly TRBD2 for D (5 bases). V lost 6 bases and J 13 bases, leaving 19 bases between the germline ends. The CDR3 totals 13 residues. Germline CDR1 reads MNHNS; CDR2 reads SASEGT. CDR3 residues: CASSDPGLLQQFF. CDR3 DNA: TGTGCCAGCAGCGACCCCGGACTTTTACAACAGTTCTTC.

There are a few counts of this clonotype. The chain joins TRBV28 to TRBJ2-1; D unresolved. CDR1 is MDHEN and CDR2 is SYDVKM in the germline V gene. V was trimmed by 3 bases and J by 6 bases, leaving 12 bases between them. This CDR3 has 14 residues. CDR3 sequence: CASSLWLAPNEQFF. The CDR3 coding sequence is TGTGCCAGCAGTTTGTGGTTGGCCCCCAATGAGCAGTTCTTC. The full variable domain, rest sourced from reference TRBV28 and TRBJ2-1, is DVKVTQSSRYLVKRTGEKVFLECVQDMDHENMFWYRQDPGLGLRLIYFSYDVKMKEKGDIPEGYSVSREKKERFSLILESASTNQTSMYLCASSLWLAPNEQFFGPGTRLTVL.

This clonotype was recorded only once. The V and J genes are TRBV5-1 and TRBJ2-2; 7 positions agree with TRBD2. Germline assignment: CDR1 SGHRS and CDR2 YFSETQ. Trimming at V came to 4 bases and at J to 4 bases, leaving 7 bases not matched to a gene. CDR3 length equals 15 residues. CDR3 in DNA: TGCGCCAGCAGCCTGGGACTATTCACCACCGGGGAGCTGTTTTTT. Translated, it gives CASSLGLFTTGELFF.

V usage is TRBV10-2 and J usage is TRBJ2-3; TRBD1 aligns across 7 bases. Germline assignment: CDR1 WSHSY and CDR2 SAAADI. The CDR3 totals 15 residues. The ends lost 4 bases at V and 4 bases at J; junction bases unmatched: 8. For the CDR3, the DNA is TGCGCCAGCAGTGTAGGGCAGGGGGTTTCAGATACGCAGTATTTT. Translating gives CASSVGQGVSDTQYF.

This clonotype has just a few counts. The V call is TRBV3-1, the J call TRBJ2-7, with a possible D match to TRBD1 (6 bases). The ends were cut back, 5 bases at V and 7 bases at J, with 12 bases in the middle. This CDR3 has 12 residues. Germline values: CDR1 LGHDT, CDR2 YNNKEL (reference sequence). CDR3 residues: CASSLQGMEQYV. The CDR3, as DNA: TGTGCCAGCAGCTTACAGGGAATGGAGCAGTACGTC.